Listed here are 20 T cell receptor beta chains from one sample, sequenced in a study of shared clonotypes between healthy human individuals. The naive CD8 subset, CD45RO-negative cells positively selected for CCR7, excluded terminally differentiated effector memory CD45RA+ cells. Assay: immunoSEQ multiplex PCR; the TCRdb copy retains only in-frame clones and omits some. This table has 500,000 to 700,000 clones, roughly 95% appearing once. Sequenced material: naive CD8+ T cells sorted from blood. The receptors stem from a woman in her twenties or thirties in good health.

The chain recombines TRBV28 with TRBJ1-4; D not certain. The CDR3 sequence is 13 residues long. CDR1 is MDHEN, CDR2 SYDVKM, per germline. V gave up 5 bases and J gave up 7 bases, with 11 bases separating them. CDR3 sequence reads: CASSPRASEKLFF. In DNA form, the CDR3 reads TGTGCCAGCAGTCCACGGGCCTCTGAAAAACTGTTTTTT.

The table lists this clone with a count of one. V gene TRBV14 combines with J gene TRBJ1-1; 7 nucleotides agree with TRBD1. The CDR3 is 13 residues long. Trimming cost V 4 bases and J 4 bases; bases outside gene matches: 3. Germline V gene sequence: CDR1 SGHDN, CDR2 FVKESK. In DNA form, the CDR3 reads TGTGCCAGCAGCCCTTCAGGGGGCACTGAAGCTTTCTTT. This sequence encodes CASSPSGGTEAFF.

The chain carries TRBV27 and TRBJ2-5; D gene unclear. Germline loops: CDR1 MNHEY, CDR2 SMNVEV (reference sequence). V gave up 6 bases and J gave up 4 bases, with 18 bases separating them. The CDR3 has 15 amino acids. CDR3: CASSPEPTELETQYF. In nucleotides, the CDR3 is TGTGCCAGCAGCCCGGAACCTACAGAATTAGAGACCCAGTACTTC.

The chain links TRBV7-9 to TRBJ1-2; 9 bases align to TRBD1. With 4 bases clipped from V and 6 bases from J, the junction kept 12 bases outside the gene matches. This CDR3 is 16 amino acids long. Germline V lookup: CDR1 SEHNR, CDR2 FQNEAQ (reference sequence). In DNA form, the CDR3 reads TGTGCCAGCAGCTCCAGAACAGGGGGCTACTCGCATGGCTACACCTTC. Translated, it gives CASSSRTGGYSHGYTF. Using reference TRBV7-9 and TRBJ1-2 for the parts outside the CDR3, the full variable domain is DTGVSQNPRHKITKRGQNVTFRCDPISEHNRLYWYRQTLGQGPEFLTYFQNEAQLEKSRLLSDRFSAERPKGSFSTLEIQRTEQGDSAMYLCASSSRTGGYSHGYTFGSGTRLTVV.

This chain connects TRBV9 to TRBJ2-1, with 8 bases that match TRBD2. Germline CDR1 and CDR2: SGDLS and YYNGEE. This CDR3 is 16 amino acids long. Germline trimming cut 2 bases from V and 8 bases from J; bases unmatched to any gene: 12. The CDR3 loop reads CASSVGTREGWDEQFF. CDR3 coding DNA: TGTGCCAGCAGCGTCGGTACACGGGAGGGCTGGGATGAGCAGTTCTTC. The entire variable domain, with the rest obtained from reference TRBV9 and TRBJ2-1, is as follows: DSGVTQTPKHLITATGQRVTLRCSPRSGDLSVYWYQQSLDQGLQFLIQYYNGEERAKGNILERFSAQQFPDLHSELNLSSLELGDSALYFCASSVGTREGWDEQFFGPGTRLTVL.

This chain links TRBV28 with TRBJ1-2, with a weak D call TRBD1 (5 bases). The germline V gene encodes CDR1 MDHEN and CDR2 SYDVKM. V shed 3 bases and J shed 5 bases, with 7 bases lying between them. The CDR3 runs 12 residues. Here the CDR3 DNA reads TGTGCCAGCAGTTTTGGGGGGTATGGCTACACCTTC. Its translation is CASSFGGYGYTF.

V is TRBV30 and J is TRBJ2-2; D not certain. V lost 2 bases and J 2 bases, leaving 6 bases between the germline ends. CDR1 and CDR2 (germline): GTSNPN, SVGIG (reference sequence). The CDR3 length is 13 residues. This CDR3 is CAWSSSNTGELFF. The CDR3 DNA follows: TGTGCCTGGAGTTCATCTAACACCGGGGAGCTGTTTTTT.

The CDR3 protein is CASRPRVGGVRGTYNEQFF. CDR3 in DNA: TGCGCCAGCAGACCCCGGGTAGGGGGGGTTAGGGGAACTTACAATGAGCAGTTCTTC. The chain is built from TRBV10-2 and TRBJ2-1, with D possibly TRBD2 on 7 matching bases. Germline V lookup: CDR1 WSHSY, CDR2 SAAADI. The CDR3 is 19 amino acids. The V gene lost 6 bases and the J gene lost 4 bases, with 28 bases spanning the gap.

The table lists this clone with a count of one. The V and J genes are TRBV14 and TRBJ2-7, with D possibly called TRBD1 or TRBD2 (7 bases each). CDR1 is SGHDN and CDR2 is FVKESK in the germline V gene. Trimming removed 4 bases from V and 5 bases from J, with 21 bases in between. The CDR3 consists of 16 residues. CDR3 protein: CASSPQGGGSKDEQYF. Here the CDR3 DNA reads TGTGCCAGCAGCCCGCAGGGGGGCGGGAGTAAGGACGAGCAGTACTTC.

This sequence joins TRBV6-5 and TRBJ2-2; a weak D match, TRBD2 (6 bases). This CDR3 spans 16 amino acids. Deletions cut 3 bases from V and 6 bases from J, with 17 bases between. The germline CDR1 and CDR2 sequences are MNHEY and SVGAGI. The CDR3 nucleotides read TGTGCCAGCAGTTATGCGGGACCAGTTTTTGCCGGGGAGCTGTTTTTT. It encodes CASSYAGPVFAGELFF.

This chain connects TRBV6-5 to TRBJ2-3, with a possible D match to TRBD2 (5 bases). This CDR3 spans 14 amino acids. Trimming removed 4 bases at V and 4 bases at J, with 12 bases between. Germline CDR1 MNHEY, CDR2 SVGAGI. The CDR3 bases are TGTGCCAGCAGTTGGTCACCGGAGGCAGATACGCAGTATTTT. This translates into CASSWSPEADTQYF.

This clone appeared a single time. This chain links TRBV7-9 with TRBJ2-7; D gene unclear. Between the trimmed V and J ends, which lost 7 bases and 5 bases, there was a span of 9 bases. Germline V gene sequence: CDR1 SEHNR, CDR2 FQNEAQ (reference sequence). The CDR3 has 11 amino acids. CDR3 DNA: TGTGCCAGCATTCCCATTAACGAGCAGTACTTC. Its protein is CASIPINEQYF.

The V and J genes are TRBV7-2 and TRBJ2-6, with D possibly TRBD1 on 6 matching bases. The CDR3 runs to 18 residues. The V end was cut by 0 bases, the J end by 0 bases, with 12 bases between. From germline, CDR1 is SGHTA and CDR2 FQGNSA. CDR3: CASSLATGPYSGANVLTF. For the CDR3, the DNA is TGTGCCAGCAGCTTAGCCACAGGGCCATACTCTGGGGCCAACGTCCTGACTTTC.

V is TRBV28 and J is TRBJ2-3; D gene uncertain. The CDR3 loop spans 14 amino acids. The V and J ends lost 4 bases and 0 bases respectively, with 8 bases between them. Germline V gives CDR1 MDHEN, CDR2 SYDVKM. CDR3 coding DNA: TGTGCCAGCAGTTCGGGCCCTAGCACAGATACGCAGTATTTT. Its translation is CASSSGPSTDTQYF.

This sequence joins TRBV7-9 and TRBJ2-7; 11 nucleotides line up with TRBD2. V dropped 3 bases and J dropped 5; count of bases not matched to a gene: 12. Germline V gene sequence: CDR1 SEHNR, CDR2 FQNEAQ (reference sequence). This CDR3 has 17 residues. The chain's CDR3 is CASSLEVAGGPGDEQYF. The CDR3 DNA is TGTGCCAGCAGCTTGGAAGTAGCGGGAGGGCCTGGGGACGAGCAGTACTTC.

The rearrangement links TRBV2 to TRBJ1-5; possibly TRBD1 for D (5 bases). This CDR3 is built from 15 residues. Germline V CDR1 and CDR2: SNHLY, FYNNEI. Trimming removed 1 base at V and 1 base at J, with 8 bases between. Here the CDR3 DNA reads TGTGCCAGCAGTGAAGTTCCAGGGAGCAATCAGCCCCAGCATTTT. Protein sequence: CASSEVPGSNQPQHF. The full variable domain, its missing parts supplied by reference TRBV2 and TRBJ1-5, is EPEVTQTPSHQVTQMGQEVILRCVPISNHLYFYWYRQILGQKVEFLVSFYNNEISEKSEIFDDQFSVERPDGSNFTLKIRSTKLEDSAMYFCASSEVPGSNQPQHFGDGTRLSIL.

The chain carries TRBV7-8 and TRBJ2-5; 7 positions agree with TRBD2. The J call may be faulty, since TRBJ2-7 better matches the DNA end. Per the germline V gene, CDR1 is SGHVS and CDR2 is FQNEAQ. The CDR3 totals 16 residues. The CDR3 DNA sequence: TGTGCCAGCAGCTTATATGGCACTAGCGTCTCCTACGAGCAGTACTTC. Translation gives CASSLYGTSVSYEQYF.

This clone occurred once. V gene TRBV6-5 combines with J gene TRBJ2-6; unclear D gene. From germline, CDR1 is MNHEY and CDR2 SVGAGI. This CDR3 is built from 16 residues. V was cut by 2 bases and J by 0 bases, with 8 bases left in between. Here the CDR3 DNA reads TGTGCCAGCAGTTACCAACCCACCTCTGGGGCCAACGTCCTGACTTTC. It encodes CASSYQPTSGANVLTF.

This CDR3 reads CGAGTGRYGYTF. The CDR3 DNA reads TGTGGGGCGGGGACAGGGCGCTATGGCTACACCTTC. The rearrangement links TRBV19 to TRBJ1-2; 9 bases are shared with TRBD1. CDR1 and CDR2 from the germline V gene are LNHDA and SQIVND (reference sequence). The CDR3 consists of 12 residues.

This chain joins TRBV28 and TRBJ1-5; 8 bases fit TRBD1. Germline-derived CDR1 and CDR2 are MDHEN and SYDVKM. Trimming at V came to 7 bases and at J to 7 bases, leaving 9 bases not matched to a gene. The CDR3 sequence is 14 residues long. In DNA form, the CDR3 reads TGTGCCAGCACCCTTGACAGGGGAGGGCAGCCCCAGCATTTT. It yields the protein CASTLDRGGQPQHF.